The sequence of this TCR beta chain was determined in a study of a mutant IDH1 vaccine in newly diagnosed glioma. For the study at large: Of the patients given treatment, around 60% were male and approximately 38% were female, and a mean age of approximately 37 years was recorded. Previous treatment comprised radiotherapy, temozolomide, or both, mostly both. Findings of the study overall: Immune responses induced by vaccination arose in roughly 95% of the patients.

The germline V gene has CDR1 KGHSH and CDR2 LQKENI. The CDR3 is made up of 13 amino acids. The V end lost 2 bases, the J end lost 8 bases, and 10 bases lay between the germline ends. Points on this clone: Its antigen is as yet unknown.

The time point was: baseline, week 1 (first vaccination visit). Treatment noted: pre-vaccination baseline after standard-of-care therapy. Patients carried new grade 3 or 4 IDH1-mutant astrocytomas lacking nuclear ATRX. Clones were read by immunoSEQ multiplex PCR, and TCRdb kept only the in-frame ones, dropping some. The sample holds about 59,000 clones, around 92% seen once. The origin of this receptor is a man aged 50-59 years with glioma. The J gene is TRBJ2-1, the V gene TRBV18; D ambiguous. The input for sequencing was PBMCs, taken from a glioma patient treated with radiotherapy, temozolomide or both. Here the CDR3 reads CASSPGTTDEQFF. The CDR3 coding sequence is TGTGCCAGCTCACCAGGAACGACGGATGAGCAGTTCTTC.